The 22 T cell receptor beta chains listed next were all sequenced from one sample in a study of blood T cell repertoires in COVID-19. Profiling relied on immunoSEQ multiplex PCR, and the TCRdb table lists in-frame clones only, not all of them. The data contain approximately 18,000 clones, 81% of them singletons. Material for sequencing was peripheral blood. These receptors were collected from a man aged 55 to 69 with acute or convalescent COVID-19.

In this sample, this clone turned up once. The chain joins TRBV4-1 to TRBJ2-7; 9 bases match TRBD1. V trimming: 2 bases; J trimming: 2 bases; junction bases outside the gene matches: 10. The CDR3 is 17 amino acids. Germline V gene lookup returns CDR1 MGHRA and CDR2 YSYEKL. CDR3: CASSQMWTGVNPYEQYF. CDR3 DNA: TGCGCCAGCAGCCAAATGTGGACAGGGGTCAACCCCTACGAGCAGTACTTC.

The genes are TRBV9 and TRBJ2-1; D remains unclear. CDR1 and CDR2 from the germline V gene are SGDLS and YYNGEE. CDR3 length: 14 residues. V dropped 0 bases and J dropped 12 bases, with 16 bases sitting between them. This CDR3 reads CASSVAGFESTQFF. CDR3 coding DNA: TGTGCCAGCAGCGTAGCAGGTTTTGAGAGCACGCAGTTCTTC.

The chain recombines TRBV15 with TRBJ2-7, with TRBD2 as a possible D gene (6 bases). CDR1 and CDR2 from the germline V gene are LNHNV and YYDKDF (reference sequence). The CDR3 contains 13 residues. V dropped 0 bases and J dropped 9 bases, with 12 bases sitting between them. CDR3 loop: CATSRDRLGGQYF. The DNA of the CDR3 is TGTGCCACCAGCAGAGATCGACTCGGGGGGCAGTACTTC.

The CDR3 protein is CASSSTQRAPETQYF. The CDR3, as DNA: TGTGCCAGCAGCTCCACCCAACGCGCTCCTGAGACGCAGTATTTT. The genes are TRBV7-9 and TRBJ2-3; D is ambiguous. The V end was cut by 4 bases, the J end by 9 bases, with 20 bases between. Germline V gene data show CDR1 as SEHNR and CDR2 as FQNEAQ (reference sequence). This CDR3 has 15 residues.

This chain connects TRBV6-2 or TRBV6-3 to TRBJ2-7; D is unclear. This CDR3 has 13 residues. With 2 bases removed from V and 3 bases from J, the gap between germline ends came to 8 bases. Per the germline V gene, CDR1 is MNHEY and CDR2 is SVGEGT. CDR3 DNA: TGTGCCAGCAGTTACGCCGTCGGCTACGAGCAGTACTTC. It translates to CASSYAVGYEQYF.

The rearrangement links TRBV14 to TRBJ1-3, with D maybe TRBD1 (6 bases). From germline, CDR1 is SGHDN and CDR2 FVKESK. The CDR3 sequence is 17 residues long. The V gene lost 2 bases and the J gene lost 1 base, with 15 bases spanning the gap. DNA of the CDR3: TGTGCCAGCAGCCAATTTCCCGGGACACTTTCTGGAAACACCATATATTTT. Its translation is CASSQFPGTLSGNTIYF.

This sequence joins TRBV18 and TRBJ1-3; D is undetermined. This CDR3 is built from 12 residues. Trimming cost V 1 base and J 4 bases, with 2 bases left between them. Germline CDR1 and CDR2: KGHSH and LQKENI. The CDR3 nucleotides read TGTGCCAGCTCACCACTAGGAAACACCATATATTTT. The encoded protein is CASSPLGNTIYF.

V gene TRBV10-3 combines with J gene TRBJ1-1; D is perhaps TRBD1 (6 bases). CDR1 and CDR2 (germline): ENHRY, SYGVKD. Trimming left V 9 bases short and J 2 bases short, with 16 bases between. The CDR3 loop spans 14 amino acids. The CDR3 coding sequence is TGTGCCATTCGGGACAAGACACAAAACACTGAAGCTTTCTTT. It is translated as CAIRDKTQNTEAFF.

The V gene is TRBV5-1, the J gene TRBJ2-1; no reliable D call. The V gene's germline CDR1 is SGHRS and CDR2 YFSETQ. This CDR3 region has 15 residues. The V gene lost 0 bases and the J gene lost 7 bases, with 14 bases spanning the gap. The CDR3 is CASSLGQVSVNEQFF. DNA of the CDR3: TGCGCCAGCAGCTTGGGTCAGGTGTCCGTAAATGAGCAGTTCTTC.

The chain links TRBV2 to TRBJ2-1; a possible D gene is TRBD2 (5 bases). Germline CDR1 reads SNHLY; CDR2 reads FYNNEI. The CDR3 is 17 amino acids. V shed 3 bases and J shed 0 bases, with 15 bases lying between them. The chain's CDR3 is CASSDPGSVSSYNEQFF. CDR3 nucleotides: TGTGCCAGCAGTGATCCGGGGAGCGTGAGCTCCTACAATGAGCAGTTCTTC.

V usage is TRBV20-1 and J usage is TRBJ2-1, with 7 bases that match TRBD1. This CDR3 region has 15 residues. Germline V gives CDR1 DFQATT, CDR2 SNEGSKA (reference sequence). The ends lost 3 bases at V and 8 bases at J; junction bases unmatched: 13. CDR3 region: CSASGTPGTAYEQFF. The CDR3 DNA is TGCAGTGCTAGTGGTACCCCCGGGACAGCGTATGAGCAGTTCTTC.

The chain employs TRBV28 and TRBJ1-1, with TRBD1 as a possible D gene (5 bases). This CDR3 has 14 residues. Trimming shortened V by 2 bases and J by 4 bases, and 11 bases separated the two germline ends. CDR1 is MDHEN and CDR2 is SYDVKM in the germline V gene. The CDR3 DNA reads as TGTGCCAGCAGTTTAGGAGGGGAGTCCACTGAAGCTTTCTTT. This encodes CASSLGGESTEAFF.

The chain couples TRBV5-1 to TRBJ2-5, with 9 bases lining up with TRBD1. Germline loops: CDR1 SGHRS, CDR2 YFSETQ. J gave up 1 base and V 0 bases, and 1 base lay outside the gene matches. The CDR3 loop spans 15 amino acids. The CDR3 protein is CASSLGTGVQETQYF. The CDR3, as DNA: TGCGCCAGCAGCTTGGGGACAGGGGTCCAAGAGACCCAGTACTTC.

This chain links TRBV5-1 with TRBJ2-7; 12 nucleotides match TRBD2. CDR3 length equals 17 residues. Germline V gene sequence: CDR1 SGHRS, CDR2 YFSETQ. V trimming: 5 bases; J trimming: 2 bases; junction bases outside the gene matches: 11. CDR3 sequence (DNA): TGCGCCAGCAGTCCCTGGACTAGCGGGGTCCGTCCCTACGAGCAGTACTTC. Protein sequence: CASSPWTSGVRPYEQYF.

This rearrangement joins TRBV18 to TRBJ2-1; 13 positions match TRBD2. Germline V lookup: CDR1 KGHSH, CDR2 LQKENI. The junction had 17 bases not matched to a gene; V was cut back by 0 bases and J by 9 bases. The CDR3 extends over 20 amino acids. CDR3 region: CASSPPRGTSGDGLHGEQFF. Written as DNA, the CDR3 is TGTGCCAGCTCACCACCCAGGGGGACTAGCGGGGACGGGCTTCACGGTGAGCAGTTCTTC.

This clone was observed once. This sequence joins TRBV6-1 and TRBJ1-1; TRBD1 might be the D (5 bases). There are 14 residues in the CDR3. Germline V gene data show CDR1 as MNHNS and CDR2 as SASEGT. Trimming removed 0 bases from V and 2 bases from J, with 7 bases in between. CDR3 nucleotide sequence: TGTGCCAGCAGTGAAGCGTGGGGCAACACTGAAGCTTTCTTT. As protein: CASSEAWGNTEAFF.

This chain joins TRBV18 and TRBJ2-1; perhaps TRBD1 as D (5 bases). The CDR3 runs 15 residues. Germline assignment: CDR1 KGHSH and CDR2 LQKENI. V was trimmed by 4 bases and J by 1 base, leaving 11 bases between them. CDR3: CASSLSRASYNEQFF. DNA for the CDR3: TGTGCCAGCTCACTCAGCAGGGCATCCTACAATGAGCAGTTCTTC.

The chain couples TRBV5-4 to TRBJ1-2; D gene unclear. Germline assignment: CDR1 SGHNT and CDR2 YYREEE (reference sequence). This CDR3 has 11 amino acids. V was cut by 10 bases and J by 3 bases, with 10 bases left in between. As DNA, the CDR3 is TGTGCCGCTGGGGAGGACTATGGCTACACCTTC. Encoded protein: CAAGEDYGYTF.

The DNA for the CDR3 is TGTGCCAGCAAATCCGGGACTAGCGGGCGCAATGAGCAGTTCTTC. Protein: CASKSGTSGRNEQFF. The V call is TRBV9, the J call TRBJ2-1; 12 nucleotides align to TRBD2. The CDR3 has 15 residues. Germline V gives CDR1 SGDLS, CDR2 YYNGEE. Trimming took 6 bases from V and 6 from J; bases not matched to a gene: 7. The complete variable domain, with remaining parts taken from reference TRBV9 and TRBJ2-1, reads DSGVTQTPKHLITATGQRVTLRCSPRSGDLSVYWYQQSLDQGLQFLIQYYNGEERAKGNILERFSAQQFPDLHSELNLSSLELGDSALYFCASKSGTSGRNEQFFGPGTRLTVL.

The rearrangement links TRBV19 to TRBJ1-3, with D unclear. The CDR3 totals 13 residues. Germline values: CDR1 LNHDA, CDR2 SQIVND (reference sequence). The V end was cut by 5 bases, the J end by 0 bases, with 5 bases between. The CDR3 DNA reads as TGTGCCAGTAGTCTAACCTCTGGAAACACCATATATTTT. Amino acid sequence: CASSLTSGNTIYF. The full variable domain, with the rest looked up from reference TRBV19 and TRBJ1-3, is DGGITQSPKYLFRKEGQNVTLSCEQNLNHDAMYWYRQDPGQGLRLIYYSQIVNDFQKGDIAEGYSVSREKKESFPLTVTSAQKNPTAFYLCASSLTSGNTIYFGEGSWLTVV.

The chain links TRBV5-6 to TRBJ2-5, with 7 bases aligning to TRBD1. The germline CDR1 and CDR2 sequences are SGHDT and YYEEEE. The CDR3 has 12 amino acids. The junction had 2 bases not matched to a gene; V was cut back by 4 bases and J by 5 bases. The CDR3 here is CASSLDRETQYF. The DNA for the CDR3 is TGTGCCAGCAGCCTGGACAGGGAGACCCAGTACTTC. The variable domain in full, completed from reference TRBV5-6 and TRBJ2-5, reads DAGVTQSPTHLIKTRGQQVTLRCSPKSGHDTVSWYQQALGQGPQFIFQYYEEEERQRGNFPDRFSGHQFPNYSSELNVNALLLGDSALYLCASSLDRETQYFGPGTRLLVL.

CDR3 bases: TGTGCCAGCAGTTACCTAGCGGGGGGGCACAATGAGCAGTTCTTC. Residues: CASSYLAGGHNEQFF. V gene TRBV6-5 combines with J gene TRBJ2-1; TRBD2 agrees at 12 bases. V lost 2 bases, J lost 5 bases, and 1 base stayed unmatched. This CDR3 spans 15 amino acids. CDR1 is MNHEY and CDR2 is SVGAGI in the germline V gene.